This T cell receptor beta chain was recovered during a study of T cells after yellow fever vaccination. Template switching with 5'RACE generated the TCR cDNA and added a universal primer site and UMIs. TCRdb recomputed calls from the 5' RACE reads with MiXCR, one row per CDR3 protein. The sample yields approximately 250,000 distinct CDR3 sequences, about 3.9% seen once. Study results and caveats: Most clones from primary vaccination were detected again post-booster (roughly 96% CD4, about 85% CD8).

The CDR3 spans 18 residues. The germline CDR1 and CDR2 sequences are SEHNR and FQNEAQ (reference sequence). The trim removed 2 bases at V and 2 bases at J, leaving 9 bases unmatched. About this clonotype: Its antigen is not known.

This chain uses TRBV7-9 with TRBJ2-1, with 10 positions matching TRBD2. This sequence was found in a man aged 18 to 29 who received the YFV17D yellow fever vaccine. Here the sequenced sample was PBMCs, taken 15 days after the yellow fever booster vaccination. The CDR3 nucleotides read TGTGCCAGCAGCTTAAGGTCCAGCGGGGGGGCGACCTACAATGAGCAGTTCTTC. Amino acids: CASSLRSSGGATYNEQFF.